A single T cell receptor (beta chain) is shown here with its context. Germline V gene lookup returns CDR1 ENHRY and CDR2 SYGVKD. The CDR3 consists of 13 residues. Trimming took 5 bases from V and 1 from J, leaving 8 bases between them. Sequenced by immunoSEQ multiplex PCR; TCRdb stores in-frame clones only, minus some. This table has about 15,000 clones, 76% appearing once. This record belongs to a study of T cells after posttransplantation cyclophosphamide. The sample consisted of memory CD4+ T cells sorted from PBMCs. This clonotype was sampled from a man aged 45-60 years. The gene calls are TRBV10-3 and TRBJ1-1; no clear D. The CDR3 reads CAISLTANTEAFF. DNA of the CDR3: TGTGCCATCAGTCTTACAGCGAACACTGAAGCTTTCTTT.